These 6 T cell receptor beta chains were all obtained from the same sample, sequenced in a study of vaccination effects on CD4 cells after COVID-19. Antigen-specific CD4+ T cells were first expanded with viral peptide pools by the ViraFEST assay and only then sequenced. The culture ran for roughly ten days before CD4+ T cells were isolated. All vaccine recipients tested negative for nucleocapsid antibodies and had never contracted SARS-CoV-2 infection. Libraries were prepared by immunoSEQ multiplex PCR; TCRdb keeps only in-frame clonotypes and omits some of them. In the table there are roughly 67,000 clones, 78% of which are singletons. No cognate antigen is known for these TCRs. The sample here was CD4+ T cells from PBMCs cultured with SARS-CoV-2 spike peptides, taken before COVID-19 vaccination. These receptor sequences come from a human donor who received a COVID-19 vaccine.

The chain recombines TRBV5-1 with TRBJ1-6, with TRBD1 matching over 7 bases. Germline CDR1 SGHRS, CDR2 YFSETQ. The CDR3 is 16 amino acids. With V trimmed by 5 bases and J by 6 bases, 11 bases remained unmatched. The CDR3 coding sequence is TGCGCCAGCAGATTTTATACCGGGACAGTTAATTCACCCCTCCACTTT. Protein sequence: CASRFYTGTVNSPLHF.

The V gene is TRBV3-1 (or the pseudogene TRBV3-2), the J gene TRBJ2-5; 9 bases line up with TRBD2. The CDR3 has 14 residues. V shed 8 bases, J shed 4 bases, and the junction held 8 bases outside the gene matches. Germline V lookup: CDR1 LGHDT, CDR2 YNNKEL (reference sequence). The CDR3 nucleotides read TGTGCCAGCGCCAAGGCAGCGGGGGGAGAGACCCAGTACTTC. This gives the protein CASAKAAGGETQYF.

The chain has TRBV5-1 and TRBJ2-1; TRBD1 aligns across 9 bases. V lost 0 bases, J lost 7 bases, and 5 bases stayed unmatched. This CDR3 region has 15 residues. Germline CDR1 SGHRS, CDR2 YFSETQ. The CDR3 DNA reads as TGCGCCAGCAGCTTGGTGGGACAGGGTATGAATGAGCAGTTCTTC. Translated, it gives CASSLVGQGMNEQFF.

The chain is built from TRBV6-5 and TRBJ1-2; 8 bases are a match to TRBD1. Germline trimming cut 4 bases from V and 5 bases from J; bases unmatched to any gene: 9. The CDR3 spans 15 residues. CDR1 and CDR2 from the germline V gene are MNHEY and SVGAGI. CDR3 DNA sequence: TGTGCCAGCAGTTCGTCGGACAGGGCAGGTTATGGCTACACCTTC. Translation gives CASSSSDRAGYGYTF.

This clone was found once. This sequence joins TRBV6-5 and TRBJ1-1; TRBD1 matches 7 bases. CDR3 length: 14 amino acids. Losses at the gene ends were 6 bases for V and 4 bases for J; bases not matched to a gene: 8. CDR1 and CDR2 (germline): MNHEY, SVGAGI. CDR3 coding DNA: TGTGCCAGCAGCCGGACAGGTGTGAGCACTGAAGCTTTCTTT. Protein product: CASSRTGVSTEAFF.

The rearrangement uses TRBV4-1 and TRBJ1-3; D uncertain. The CDR3 consists of 15 residues. The germline V gene has CDR1 MGHRA and CDR2 YSYEKL. Between the trimmed V and J ends, which lost 1 base and 0 bases, there was a span of 7 bases. This chain's CDR3 is CASSQAVYSGNTIYF. CDR3 nucleotides: TGCGCCAGCAGCCAAGCGGTCTACTCTGGAAACACCATATATTTT.